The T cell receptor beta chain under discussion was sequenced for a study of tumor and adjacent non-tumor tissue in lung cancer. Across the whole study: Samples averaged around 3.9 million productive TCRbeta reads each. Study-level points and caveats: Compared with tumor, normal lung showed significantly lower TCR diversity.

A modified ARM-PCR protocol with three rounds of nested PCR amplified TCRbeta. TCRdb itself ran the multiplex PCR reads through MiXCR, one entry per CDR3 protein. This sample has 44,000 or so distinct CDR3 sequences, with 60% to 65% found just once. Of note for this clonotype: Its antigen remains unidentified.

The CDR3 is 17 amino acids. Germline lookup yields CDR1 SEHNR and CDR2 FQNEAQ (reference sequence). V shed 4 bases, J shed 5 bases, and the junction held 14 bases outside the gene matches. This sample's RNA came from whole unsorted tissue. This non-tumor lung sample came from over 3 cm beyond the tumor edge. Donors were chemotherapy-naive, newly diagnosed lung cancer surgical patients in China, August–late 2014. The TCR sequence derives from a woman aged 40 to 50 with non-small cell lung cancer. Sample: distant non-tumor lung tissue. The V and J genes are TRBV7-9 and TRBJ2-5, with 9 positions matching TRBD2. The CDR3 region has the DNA TGTGCCAGCAGCTCCCGACTAGCGGTAGGGGAGCGGGAGACCCAGTACTTC. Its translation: CASSSRLAVGERETQYF.